This passage covers 18 T cell receptor beta chains from one sample sequenced in a study of blood T cells in healthy people across ages (dated by TCRdb to the mid-2010s). Library construction relied on 5' RACE. This sample was sequenced with an Illumina HiSeq 2500. A second PCR of about 6 to 12 cycles was run with a J-beta primer mix and a sample-barcoded 5' primer. TCRdb applied fastp at Q25 and MiXCR to the public reads, then kept only in-frame beta chains. Rows with a matching CDR3 protein are joined into one entry that keeps the most common DNA and genes. The sample table shows 1.5 million to 2 million distinct CDR3 sequences, and approximately 30% are seen once. In total, the top ten clones hold 7.7% of the sample. The specimen was blood. These receptors originate from a young woman in good health.

Note on this clonotype: This clone may be a read error of a much larger clone one base away. The genes are TRBV29-1 and TRBJ2-4; perhaps D is TRBD1 or TRBD2 (5 bases each). CDR3 length: 14 residues. Germline assignment: CDR1 SQVTM and CDR2 ANQGSEA. The ends were cut back, 1 base at V and 13 bases at J, with 20 bases in the middle. The CDR3 is CSVEARDVYNEQYF. The CDR3 DNA sequence: TGCAGCGTTGAAGCACGGGACGTCTACAATGAGCAGTACTTC.

The genes are TRBV12-3 or TRBV12-4 and TRBJ1-2; 7 bases fit TRBD1. J gave up 3 bases and V 5 bases, and 9 bases lay outside the gene matches. The CDR3 has 15 residues. CDR3 sequence reads: CASSPFGQAHYGYTF. The CDR3 nucleotides read TGTGCCAGCAGTCCCTTTGGACAGGCACACTATGGCTACACCTTC.

The chain employs TRBV28 and TRBJ2-7, with D tentatively TRBD1 or TRBD2 (5 bases each). Germline V lookup: CDR1 MDHEN, CDR2 SYDVKM. CDR3 length: 15 amino acids. Trimming cost V 7 bases and J 6 bases, with 22 bases left between them. CDR3 sequence (DNA): TGTGCCAGCACAGAAATCGGGGCCAGTTGGGTCGAGCAGTACTTC. Residues: CASTEIGASWVEQYF.

This clonotype has just a few counts. The chain recombines TRBV3-1 with TRBJ1-2; perhaps TRBD1 as D (6 bases). This CDR3 has 14 amino acids. Germline V gene sequence: CDR1 LGHDT, CDR2 YNNKEL (reference sequence). Trimming took 6 bases from V and 5 from J, leaving 16 bases between them. Here the CDR3 DNA reads TGTGCCAGCAGAAGCGAACAGGGCCTATATGGCTACACCTTC. Amino acids: CASRSEQGLYGYTF. Supplemented by reference TRBV3-1 and TRBJ1-2, the full variable domain reads DTAVSQTPKYLVTQMGNDKSIKCEQNLGHDTMYWYKQDSKKFLKIMFSYNNKELIINETVPNRFSPKSPDKAHLNLHINSLELGDSAVYFCASRSEQGLYGYTFGSGTRLTVV.

The chain recombines TRBV11-3 with TRBJ2-5, with 7 bases that match TRBD2. Near its end, the DNA agrees better with TRBJ2-7, so the J call may be wrong. The CDR3 extends over 17 amino acids. In germline, CDR1 is SGHNT, CDR2 YENEEA. CDR3: CASSLDPPSGDLYEQYF. The DNA for the CDR3 is TGTGCCAGCAGCTTAGATCCCCCCAGCGGGGACCTCTACGAGCAGTACTTC.

This chain connects TRBV4-1 to TRBJ2-3; TRBD2 is a possible D gene (5 bases). From germline, CDR1 is MGHRA and CDR2 YSYEKL. V lost 4 bases to trimming and J lost 5 bases, with 13 bases between them. The CDR3 runs 14 residues. The CDR3 is CASSPRPGGDTQYF. CDR3 nucleotides: TGCGCCAGCAGCCCCCGACCAGGAGGAGATACGCAGTATTTT.

This clonotype was seen a handful of times. This chain links TRBV6-5 with TRBJ1-2; D possibly corresponds to TRBD1 (5 bases). Germline V lookup: CDR1 MNHEY, CDR2 SVGAGI. This CDR3 comprises 11 residues. With 8 bases removed from V and 5 bases from J, the gap between germline ends came to 9 bases. The chain's CDR3 is CASDSGYGYTF. CDR3 sequence (DNA): TGTGCCAGCGACAGTGGTTATGGCTACACCTTC.

A note on this clonotype: Just one base apart from a much larger clone, this may be a read error. The chain employs TRBV5-1 and TRBJ2-7, with unresolved D. The CDR3 has 11 amino acids. Germline V CDR1 and CDR2: SGHRS, YFSETQ. CDR3 DNA: TGCACCAGCAGCTTTAACAACGAGCAGTACTTC. Translation: CTSSFNNEQYF.

This clonotype was counted ten times or more. The chain joins TRBV9 to TRBJ2-1; tentatively, D is TRBD1 or TRBD2 (5 bases each). This CDR3 has 17 residues. Trimming shortened V by 0 bases and J by 0 bases, and 13 bases separated the two germline ends. The V gene's germline CDR1 is SGDLS and CDR2 YYNGEE. In DNA, the CDR3 is TGTGCCAGCAGCGTAGCCGACGGGGACCCCTCCTACAATGAGCAGTTCTTC. Protein: CASSVADGDPSYNEQFF.

This clonotype was seen repeatedly, ten times or more. J is TRBJ2-1 and V is TRBV19, with 13 positions matching TRBD2. This CDR3 region has 16 residues. Germline CDR1 and CDR2: LNHDA and SQIVND (reference sequence). Trimming took 5 bases from V and 9 from J; bases not matched to a gene: 10. CDR3 in DNA: TGTGCCAGTAGTCTGCGGACTAGCGGGAGCCATCGTGAGCAGTTCTTC. Its translation: CASSLRTSGSHREQFF. The variable domain in full, completed from reference TRBV19 and TRBJ2-1, reads DGGITQSPKYLFRKEGQNVTLSCEQNLNHDAMYWYRQDPGQGLRLIYYSQIVNDFQKGDIAEGYSVSREKKESFPLTVTSAQKNPTAFYLCASSLRTSGSHREQFFGPGTRLTVL.

The V call is TRBV10-2, the J call TRBJ2-3, with 9 bases matching TRBD2. V lost 10 bases to trimming and J lost 0 bases; unmatched junction nucleotides: 5. The germline CDR1 and CDR2 sequences are WSHSY and SAAADI. The CDR3 spans 14 residues. The CDR3 loop is CATKTSGSTDTQYF. The CDR3 region has the DNA TGCGCCACCAAGACTAGCGGAAGCACAGATACGCAGTATTTT.

This clonotype showed up just a few times. V and J are TRBV28 and TRBJ2-1, with 10 bases that match TRBD2. This CDR3 has 18 amino acids. The junction had 20 bases not matched to a gene; V was cut back by 6 bases and J by 9 bases. Germline CDR1 reads MDHEN; CDR2 reads SYDVKM. The CDR3 is CASRGQVASGRTGGEQFF. The CDR3 region has the DNA TGTGCCAGCAGGGGTCAGGTGGCTAGCGGGAGAACTGGGGGTGAGCAGTTCTTC.

The gene calls are TRBV20-1 and TRBJ1-1; 7 nucleotides match TRBD1. The CDR3 extends over 15 amino acids. The trim removed 5 bases at V and 3 bases at J, leaving 12 bases unmatched. Per the germline V gene, CDR1 is DFQATT and CDR2 is SNEGSKA (reference sequence). The CDR3 sequence: CSAPRGGEGDTEAFF. As DNA, the CDR3 is TGCAGTGCTCCCCGAGGGGGCGAGGGGGACACTGAAGCTTTCTTT.

This clonotype was counted between two and nine times. The chain joins TRBV29-1 to TRBJ2-7, with D uncertain. Trimming pared 6 bases from V and 5 bases from J, leaving 11 bases between. This CDR3 has 11 residues. Germline V CDR1 and CDR2: SQVTM, ANQGSEA. The CDR3 here is CSVVRRDEQYF. CDR3 sequence (DNA): TGCAGCGTGGTCAGGAGAGACGAGCAGTACTTC.

This clonotype showed up many times. The rearrangement uses TRBV10-1 and TRBJ2-1; 10 bases map to TRBD1. CDR1 WNHNN and CDR2 SYGVQD come from the germline V gene (reference sequence). Trimming at V came to 5 bases and at J to 5 bases, leaving 9 bases not matched to a gene. The CDR3 covers 16 residues. The CDR3 sequence: CASSRTPGTGDNEQFF. The DNA for the CDR3 is TGCGCCAGCAGTCGCACCCCCGGGACAGGGGACAATGAGCAGTTCTTC.

The chain combines TRBV5-1 with TRBJ2-1; a weak D match, TRBD2 (6 bases). Germline V lookup: CDR1 SGHRS, CDR2 YFSETQ. The CDR3 is 14 residues long. V lost 7 bases and J 4 bases, leaving 15 bases between the germline ends. The DNA of the CDR3 is TGCGCCAGCGGAAGAGCGGGTTCTTACAATGAGCAGTTCTTC. It yields the protein CASGRAGSYNEQFF.

Only a few counts were recorded for this clonotype. The V call is TRBV12-3 or TRBV12-4, the J call TRBJ2-1, with D perhaps matching TRBD2 (5 bases). The length of the CDR3 is 11 residues. Trimming left V 6 bases short and J 9 bases short, with 9 bases between. The CDR3 DNA reads TGTGCCAGCAGGAGGGCGGCTGAGCAGTTCTTC. Protein product: CASRRAAEQFF.

The chain employs TRBV3-1 and TRBJ2-3; 11 nucleotides match TRBD2. Germline CDR1 is LGHDT and CDR2 is YNNKEL (reference sequence). This CDR3 has 18 residues. V lost 2 bases, J lost 3 bases, and 10 bases stayed unmatched. The CDR3 DNA follows: TGTGCCAGCAGCCAAATGCGAGGGGGACTAGCGGATACAGATACGCAGTATTTT. Encoded protein: CASSQMRGGLADTDTQYF.